This T cell receptor beta chain was sequenced in a study of T cell clones after liver transplantation. Here immunoSEQ multiplex PCR was the method, and the copy in TCRdb shows in-frame clones only, minus some. The sample includes 72,000 or so clones, over 80% of them seen just once. V shed 4 bases and J shed 5 bases, with 14 bases lying between them. Germline CDR1 SQVTM, CDR2 ANQGSEA. This CDR3 region has 13 residues. The rearrangement links TRBV29-1 to TRBJ1-2; TRBD1 is a possible D gene (6 bases). This clonotype originated in a human patient who received a liver transplant. Some T cells may arise from the graft donor. Source: CD4+ T cells from blood, taken at the 22-month timepoint. The CDR3 region is CSVVAGERYGYTF. The CDR3 DNA reads as TGCAGCGTTGTGGCAGGGGAGAGGTATGGCTACACCTTC.